The 20 T cell receptor beta chains in this list originate from one sample, sequenced in a study of shared clonotypes between healthy human individuals. CD45RO-negative, CCR7-positively selected cells formed the naive CD8 fraction, excluding terminally differentiated effector memory CD45RA+ cells. The assay was immunoSEQ multiplex PCR, and TCRdb's table has in-frame clones only and misses some. Of roughly 770,000 clones in the sample, about 97% were seen once. Sequencing was performed on naive CD8+ T cells sorted from blood. The receptor set was obtained from a man aged 25 to 40 in good health.

This sequence joins TRBV5-1 and TRBJ1-5, with D maybe TRBD1 (5 bases). CDR3 length: 13 residues. Deletions cut 1 base from V and 6 bases from J, with 8 bases between. CDR1 and CDR2 (germline): SGHRS, YFSETQ. The CDR3 sequence is CASSLLRGQPQHF. In DNA, the CDR3 is TGCGCCAGCAGCTTGTTAAGGGGTCAGCCCCAGCATTTT.

The chain couples TRBV6-1 to TRBJ2-7; D may be TRBD1 or TRBD2 (5 bases each). Looked up from germline, CDR1 is MNHNS and CDR2 is SASEGT. This CDR3 spans 13 amino acids. Trimming stripped 7 bases from V and 2 bases from J, with 12 bases between. The CDR3: CASTGQDTYEQYF. CDR3 DNA sequence: TGTGCCAGCACGGGGCAGGACACCTACGAGCAGTACTTC.

The chain links TRBV28 to TRBJ2-5, with no clear D. Per germline, CDR1 MDHEN and CDR2 SYDVKM. V was trimmed by 2 bases and J by 7 bases, leaving 11 bases between them. The CDR3 is 13 amino acids. DNA of the CDR3: TGTGCCAGCAGTTTAGAGCCTCTAGGGACCCAGTACTTC. Translated, it gives CASSLEPLGTQYF.

The rearrangement uses TRBV7-8 and TRBJ2-7, with D possibly being TRBD1 (5 bases). Germline V CDR1 and CDR2: SGHVS, FQNEAQ. This CDR3 spans 13 amino acids. Trimming took 0 bases from V and 6 from J, leaving 9 bases between them. CDR3 protein: CASSLAPRGEQYF. In DNA, the CDR3 is TGTGCCAGCAGCTTAGCCCCTAGGGGCGAGCAGTACTTC.

This chain joins TRBV7-8 and TRBJ1-2; TRBD1 is a possible D gene (6 bases). In germline, CDR1 is SGHVS, CDR2 FQNEAQ. Trimming took 5 bases from V and 4 from J, leaving 17 bases between them. The CDR3 spans 15 residues. CDR3 nucleotides: TGTGCCAGCAGCGATTGGGACAAAGAGGGCTATGGCTACACCTTC. This encodes CASSDWDKEGYGYTF.

The rearrangement uses TRBV27 and TRBJ2-3; D unclear. Deletions cut 6 bases from V and 4 bases from J, with 2 bases between. Germline CDR1 MNHEY, CDR2 SMNVEV (reference sequence). The CDR3 sequence is 10 residues long. The CDR3 region is CASRADTQYF. The CDR3 DNA follows: TGTGCCAGCAGGGCAGATACGCAGTATTTT.

This clone was detected only once. The DNA for the CDR3 is TGTGCCAGCAGCCAAGGAGTGGGTAGCGGGAGATACGAGCAGTACTTC. Translation: CASSQGVGSGRYEQYF. This sequence joins TRBV14 and TRBJ2-7; 9 bases align to TRBD2. The CDR3 covers 16 residues. Germline V gene data show CDR1 as SGHDN and CDR2 as FVKESK. After removal of 1 base from V and 4 bases from J, the junction contained 8 bases not matched to a gene.

The chain has TRBV28 and TRBJ1-5; no clear D. Germline V gives CDR1 MDHEN, CDR2 SYDVKM. The CDR3 is 15 amino acids. Trimming took off 4 bases at V and 2 bases at J, with 12 bases between the two ends. The CDR3 sequence is CASSSYTAGNQPQHF. Here the CDR3 DNA reads TGTGCCAGCAGTTCCTACACGGCGGGCAATCAGCCCCAGCATTTT.

This CDR3 reads CASSGSTSYEQYF. The CDR3 DNA is TGTGCCAGCAGCGGTTCTACTTCCTACGAGCAGTACTTC. The chain recombines TRBV9 with TRBJ2-7; no clear D gene. V lost 3 bases to trimming and J lost 1 base, with 8 bases between them. The CDR3 loop spans 13 amino acids. From germline, CDR1 is SGDLS and CDR2 YYNGEE.

V and J are TRBV10-2 and TRBJ1-1, with 7 bases matching TRBD1. This CDR3 comprises 14 residues. Per germline, CDR1 WSHSY and CDR2 SAAADI. Trimming at V came to 6 bases and at J to 3 bases, leaving 7 bases not matched to a gene. The CDR3 sequence: CASRGQPGDTEAFF. Written as DNA, the CDR3 is TGCGCCAGCAGGGGACAGCCTGGGGACACTGAAGCTTTCTTT.

V gene TRBV7-2 combines with J gene TRBJ2-1; no definite D call. Germline V gene lookup returns CDR1 SGHTA and CDR2 FQGNSA. V gave up 5 bases and J gave up 2 bases, with 10 bases separating them. This CDR3 contains 14 residues. The CDR3: CASSPVAPYNEQFF. CDR3 DNA sequence: TGTGCCAGCAGCCCCGTTGCGCCCTACAATGAGCAGTTCTTC.

This chain links TRBV7-9 with TRBJ2-1; TRBD2 matches 10 bases. V gave up 4 bases and J gave up 0 bases; unmatched junction bases: 3. The CDR3 consists of 16 residues. Germline CDR1 reads SEHNR; CDR2 reads FQNEAQ (reference sequence). The DNA for the CDR3 is TGTGCCAGCAGCTCCGCTAGCGGGGGCTCCTACAATGAGCAGTTCTTC. Residues: CASSSASGGSYNEQFF.

This chain connects TRBV4-1 to TRBJ1-3, with 9 positions matching TRBD1. After removal of 5 bases from V and 0 bases from J, the junction contained 14 bases not matched to a gene. CDR1 and CDR2 (germline): MGHRA, YSYEKL. CDR3 size: 19 residues. The CDR3 coding sequence is TGCGCCAGCAGCAAACAGGGGGCCAGGGGGCCTTACTCTGGAAACACCATATATTTT. It translates to CASSKQGARGPYSGNTIYF.

The V gene is TRBV7-9, the J gene TRBJ2-2; 12 positions agree with TRBD2. Germline V gene sequence: CDR1 SEHNR, CDR2 FQNEAQ (reference sequence). The CDR3 is 17 residues long. V was clipped by 4 bases and J by 4 bases; unmatched bases: 7. For the CDR3, the DNA is TGTGCCAGCAGCTCTCAAACTAGCGGGAGGTCCACCGGGGAGCTGTTTTTT. Translated, it gives CASSSQTSGRSTGELFF. The full variable domain, with the rest looked up from reference TRBV7-9 and TRBJ2-2, is DTGVSQNPRHKITKRGQNVTFRCDPISEHNRLYWYRQTLGQGPEFLTYFQNEAQLEKSRLLSDRFSAERPKGSFSTLEIQRTEQGDSAMYLCASSSQTSGRSTGELFFGEGSRLTVL.

The chain carries TRBV11-2 and TRBJ2-7; D is undetermined. V was pared by 6 bases and J by 3 bases, with 12 bases between. This CDR3 region has 13 residues. From germline, CDR1 is SGHAT and CDR2 FQNNGV. This CDR3 reads CASRSSPSYEQYF. CDR3 coding DNA: TGTGCCAGCAGATCAAGTCCTAGCTACGAGCAGTACTTC.

This chain connects TRBV11-2 to TRBJ2-7, with 7 bases aligning to TRBD2. CDR1 and CDR2 from the germline V gene are SGHAT and FQNNGV. CDR3 size: 15 residues. Trimming removed 3 bases from V and 4 bases from J; junction bases left unmatched: 9. CDR3 DNA: TGTGCCAGCAGCTTCTCCGCGGGAGTGCGATACGAGCAGTACTTC. As protein: CASSFSAGVRYEQYF.

The chain joins TRBV19 to TRBJ2-7; 10 bases agree with TRBD2. V lost 1 base and J lost 3; bases outside the gene matches: 3. The V gene's germline CDR1 is LNHDA and CDR2 SQIVND (reference sequence). This CDR3 comprises 15 residues. The CDR3 bases are TGTGCCAGTAGTATAGCTAGCGGGAGTCTCTACGAGCAGTACTTC. This sequence encodes CASSIASGSLYEQYF. The full variable domain, in which reference TRBV19 and TRBJ2-7 provide the parts outside the CDR3, is DGGITQSPKYLFRKEGQNVTLSCEQNLNHDAMYWYRQDPGQGLRLIYYSQIVNDFQKGDIAEGYSVSREKKESFPLTVTSAQKNPTAFYLCASSIASGSLYEQYFGPGTRLTVT.

The chain combines TRBV7-8 with TRBJ2-7; D is uncertain. The CDR3 sequence is 15 residues long. V lost 5 bases, J lost 5 bases, and 19 bases lay in between. Germline values: CDR1 SGHVS, CDR2 FQNEAQ. DNA of the CDR3: TGTGCCAGCAGCGAGCTGGTGACTTCGGCCCACGAGCAGTACTTC. Amino acid sequence: CASSELVTSAHEQYF.

The CDR3 nucleotides read TGTGCCAGCAGCTTACCGAGTACTCCAGATACGCAGTATTTT. This sequence encodes CASSLPSTPDTQYF. The V and J genes are TRBV7-2 and TRBJ2-3; no clear D. V was trimmed by 2 bases and J by 4 bases, leaving 10 bases between them. This CDR3 region has 14 residues. Germline values: CDR1 SGHTA, CDR2 FQGNSA. The variable domain in full, completed from reference TRBV7-2 and TRBJ2-3, reads GAGVSQSPSNKVTEKGKDVELRCDPISGHTALYWYRQSLGQGLEFLIYFQGNSAPDKSGLPSDRFSAERTGGSVSTLTIQRTQQEDSAVYLCASSLPSTPDTQYFGPGTRLTVL.

The genes are TRBV7-9 and TRBJ2-5; D gene uncertain. Trimming shortened V by 0 bases and J by 5 bases, and 7 bases separated the two germline ends. This CDR3 has 13 amino acids. Germline V gene data show CDR1 as SEHNR and CDR2 as FQNEAQ (reference sequence). CDR3 DNA sequence: TGTGCCAGCAGCTTAGCGGGGTTCGAGACCCAGTACTTC. It translates to CASSLAGFETQYF.